Included here is one T cell receptor (beta chain) sequence, with context. What it binds is not known. Sequenced by immunoSEQ multiplex PCR; TCRdb stores in-frame clones only, minus some. The sample lists approximately 300,000 clones, roughly 88% occurring once. The data derive from a study of cytomegalovirus exposure and HLA in healthy donors. Findings and caveats of the study: The study put 150 to 200 TCR beta chains on its list as cytomegalovirus-associated. In vitro checks showed that a few CMV-associated chains really do target CMV antigens. Diagnosis of cytomegalovirus status made by the classifier reportedly showed high specificity and sensitivity.

Among the roughly 110 subjects of the validation cohort, separate from the approximately 700-subject first cohort, were the donors. Germline lookup yields CDR1 KGHSH and CDR2 LQKENI. The CDR3 consists of 13 residues. V was shortened by 2 bases and J by 15 bases, with 17 bases between the two germline ends. This receptor was taken from a woman between 18 and 30 years old in good health and CMV-seronegative. This chain uses TRBV18 with TRBJ2-4; a weak D match, TRBD2 (5 bases). The material sequenced was PBMCs. For the CDR3, the DNA is TGTGCCAGCTCACCAACGGGTCTCGATGCGGGGTACTTC. This sequence encodes CASSPTGLDAGYF.